The clone carrying this T cell receptor beta chain was found once. As yet, its antigen is unknown. The iRepertoire nested amplicon-rescue multiplex PCR amplified TCR alpha and beta CDR3s from RNA. Input was roughly 100-450 ng of tissue mRNA or PBMC total RNA. TCRdb reprocessed the multiplex PCR reads via MiXCR and lists one record per CDR3 protein. Of 2,900 or so distinct CDR3 sequences in the sample, approximately 35% were seen once. The sample comes from a study of glioma-infiltrating T cells. General study findings and limits: Non-neoplastic patients had below-expected tissue-blood divergence, while all gliomas exceeded expectation. Only very few CDR3 sequences appeared in both tissue and blood.

The CDR3 runs 15 residues. Trimming left V 8 bases short and J 16 bases short, with 29 bases between. Germline CDR1 and CDR2: MDHEN and SYDVKM. Sequencing was done on a sample of glioma tissue, nonneoplastic brain tissue, or PBMCs (not recorded which). The rearrangement joins TRBV28 to TRBJ2-2; tentatively, D is TRBD1 (6 bases). This clonotype was sampled from a human donor with low-grade glioma or glioblastoma, undergoing nonglioma brain surgery, or in good health (not recorded which). CDR3 loop: CASLRKRAPAGERFF. As DNA, the CDR3 is TGTGCCAGCCTTCGGAAAAGGGCCCCGGCAGGGGAGAGGTTTTTT.